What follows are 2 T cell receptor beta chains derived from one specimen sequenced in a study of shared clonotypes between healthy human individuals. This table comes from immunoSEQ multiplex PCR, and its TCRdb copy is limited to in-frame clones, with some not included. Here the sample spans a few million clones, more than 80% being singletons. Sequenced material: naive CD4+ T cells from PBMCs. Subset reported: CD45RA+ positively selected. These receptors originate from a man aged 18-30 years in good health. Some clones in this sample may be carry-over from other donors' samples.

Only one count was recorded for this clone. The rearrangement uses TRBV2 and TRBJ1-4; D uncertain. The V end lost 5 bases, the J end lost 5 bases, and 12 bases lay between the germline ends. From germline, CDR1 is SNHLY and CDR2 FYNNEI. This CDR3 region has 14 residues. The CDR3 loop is CASSFEARNEKLFF. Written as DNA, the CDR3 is TGTGCCAGCAGTTTCGAGGCTCGAAATGAAAAACTGTTTTTT.

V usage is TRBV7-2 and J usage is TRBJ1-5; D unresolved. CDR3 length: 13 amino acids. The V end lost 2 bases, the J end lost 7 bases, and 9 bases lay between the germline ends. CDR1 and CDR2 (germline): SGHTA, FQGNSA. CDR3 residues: CASSLMSEQPQHF. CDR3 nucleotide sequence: TGTGCCAGCAGCTTAATGTCCGAGCAGCCCCAGCATTTT.